Shown below are 2 T cell receptor beta chains from a single sample sequenced in a study of T cell changes during pregnancy in multiple sclerosis. Sequenced by immunoSEQ multiplex PCR; TCRdb stores in-frame clones only, minus some. There are 25,000 to 35,000 clones in the sample; about nine tenths occur only once, and more than 6% lies in the top ten. Specimen: CD8+ T cells from peripheral blood mononuclear cells, collected before pregnancy. Receptors originate from a female donor with multiple sclerosis, enrolled in a pregnancy study.

The gene calls are TRBV27 and TRBJ1-2, with D tentatively TRBD1 (6 bases). Trimming cost V 8 bases and J 2 bases, with 12 bases left between them. Germline values: CDR1 MNHEY, CDR2 SMNVEV (reference sequence). CDR3 length: 13 amino acids. The CDR3 DNA reads as TGTGCCAGCGCCCTAGGACAGAACTATGGCTACACCTTC. It is translated as CASALGQNYGYTF.

The chain combines TRBV27 with TRBJ2-5; 13 bases agree with TRBD2. Germline V gene data show CDR1 as MNHEY and CDR2 as SMNVEV (reference sequence). Trimming at V came to 1 base and at J to 3 bases, leaving 2 bases not matched to a gene. There are 16 residues in the CDR3. CDR3 amino acids: CASSLYGLAGEETQYF. CDR3 in DNA: TGTGCCAGCAGTTTATATGGACTAGCGGGAGAAGAGACCCAGTACTTC.